This TCR beta chain was sequenced in a study of blood T cell repertoires in COVID-19. The CDR3 has 15 amino acids. From germline, CDR1 is SEHNR and CDR2 FQNEAQ (reference sequence). V lost 5 bases and J lost 4; bases outside the gene matches: 10. Repertoires were generated with immunoSEQ multiplex PCR, while TCRdb's copy carries only in-frame clones and drops some. Among roughly 62,000 clones listed, approximately 80% were seen once. This sequence joins TRBV7-9 and TRBJ2-7, with 8 positions matching TRBD1. This receptor was obtained from a man aged 25 to 40 with COVID-19, enrolled during active disease. Specimen: peripheral blood. CDR3: CASSPRQGIVYEQYF. CDR3 nucleotides: TGTGCCAGCAGCCCGAGACAGGGGATTGTATACGAGCAGTACTTC.